These 24 T cell receptor beta chains originate from one sample sequenced in a study of CD8+CD57+ T cells in acquired aplastic anemia. Genomic DNA provided the template from which TCR beta VDJ and CDR3 profiles were obtained. TCRdb processed the reads anew with MiXCR; each CDR3 protein has one entry. In the table there are over 200,000 distinct CDR3 sequences, roughly 57% of which are singletons. Sequencing used sorted CD4+, CD8+, or CD8+CD57+ T cells (not recorded which) from PBMCs. The receptors were sampled from a human donor in good health.

At least ten counts were recorded for this clonotype. This chain uses TRBV6-5 with TRBJ2-7; tentative D call: TRBD2 (7 bases). V was shortened by 5 bases and J by 3 bases, with 14 bases between the two germline ends. The CDR3 runs 14 residues. CDR1 and CDR2 from the germline V gene are MNHEY and SVGAGI. This CDR3 is CASSLGGESYEQYF. The CDR3 region has the DNA TGTGCCAGCAGTCTAGGGGGGGAGAGCTACGAGCAGTACTTC.

The CDR3 sequence is CASSLSGGSYGYNSPLHF. For the CDR3, the DNA is TGTGCCAGCAGCTTAAGCGGAGGGTCCTATGGCTACAATTCACCCCTCCACTTT. V is TRBV11-1 and J is TRBJ1-6; D is uncertain. V dropped 2 bases and J dropped 7 bases, with 21 bases sitting between them. Per the germline V gene, CDR1 is SGHAT and CDR2 is FQDESV (reference sequence). The CDR3 runs to 18 residues.

The J gene is TRBJ1-1, the V gene TRBV15; no clear D gene. V lost 4 bases to trimming and J lost 1 base, with 10 bases between them. The CDR3 extends over 14 amino acids. Germline CDR1 and CDR2: LNHNV and YYDKDF (reference sequence). The CDR3 spells CATSTGLQNTEAFF. The CDR3 bases are TGTGCCACCAGCACCGGTTTACAGAACACTGAAGCTTTCTTT.

This clonotype was counted many times. V usage is TRBV12-3 or TRBV12-4 and J usage is TRBJ2-5; TRBD1 matches at 12 bases. V lost 5 bases, J lost 5 bases, and 15 bases stayed unmatched. The CDR3 length is 18 residues. The CDR3 spells CASSTSPPGQGARETQYF. Here the CDR3 DNA reads TGTGCCAGCAGTACCTCCCCTCCGGGACAGGGGGCAAGGGAGACCCAGTACTTC.

This clonotype was counted ten times or more. This chain uses TRBV19 with TRBJ1-1, with TRBD1 identical over 8 bases. The germline V gene has CDR1 LNHDA and CDR2 SQIVND (reference sequence). J lost 1 base, V lost 4 bases, and 8 bases had no gene match. The CDR3 runs to 16 residues. This chain's CDR3 is CASSKHLTGENTEAFF. The DNA of the CDR3 is TGTGCCAGTAGTAAACACCTGACAGGGGAGAACACTGAAGCTTTCTTT.

In this sample, this clonotype turned up once. The chain employs TRBV6-6 and TRBJ1-6; D gene uncertain. The CDR3 sequence is 16 residues long. Germline V lookup: CDR1 MNHNY, CDR2 SVGAGI (reference sequence). The germline V and J ends were trimmed by 2 bases and 3 bases, with 11 bases remaining between them. CDR3 amino acids: CASSYEGDGYNSPLHF. The CDR3 nucleotides read TGTGCCAGCAGTTACGAAGGCGACGGCTATAATTCACCCCTCCACTTT.

For the CDR3, the DNA is TGTGCCATCAGTCCCGCGTCGGCGGGACCGGGAAAACTGTTTTTT. This gives the protein CAISPASAGPGKLFF. The chain has TRBV10-3 and TRBJ1-4; a possible D gene is TRBD1 (5 bases). The CDR3 has 15 amino acids. Deletions cut 5 bases from V and 10 bases from J, with 20 bases between. Germline V gene sequence: CDR1 ENHRY, CDR2 SYGVKD.

V gene TRBV7-9 combines with J gene TRBJ1-4; D uncertain. V dropped 5 bases and J dropped 8 bases, with 21 bases sitting between them. CDR1 is SEHNR and CDR2 is FQNEAQ in the germline V gene (reference sequence). The CDR3 covers 16 residues. The CDR3 DNA reads as TGTGCCAGCAGCCAAGATCCCCCTTGGGGAGGGGAAAAACTGTTTTTT. Its translation: CASSQDPPWGGEKLFF.

V is TRBV20-1 and J is TRBJ1-5; D ambiguous. Deletions cut 3 bases from V and 7 bases from J, with 13 bases between. CDR3 length equals 13 residues. In germline, CDR1 is DFQATT, CDR2 SNEGSKA (reference sequence). In DNA, the CDR3 is TGCAGTGCTAGCCCCAGTGGCGAGCAGCCCCAGCATTTT. Protein product: CSASPSGEQPQHF.

The CDR3: CASSRGLAGEWEQYF. The CDR3 region has the DNA TGTGCCAGCAGCCGGGGCCTAGCGGGAGAGTGGGAGCAGTACTTC. The chain has TRBV10-3 and TRBJ2-7; 10 bases map to TRBD2. V lost 10 bases and J lost 7; bases outside the gene matches: 16. The CDR3 covers 15 residues. Per the germline V gene, CDR1 is ENHRY and CDR2 is SYGVKD.

The rearrangement uses TRBV24-1 and TRBJ2-1, with D hard to call. V was trimmed by 0 bases and J by 2 bases, leaving 7 bases between them. Per germline, CDR1 KGHDR and CDR2 SFDVKD. The CDR3 totals 15 residues. In DNA form, the CDR3 reads TGTGCCACCAGTGATTTGAGCGATACCTACAATGAGCAGTTCTTC. It codes for CATSDLSDTYNEQFF.

The chain is built from TRBV25-1 and TRBJ2-5, with D hard to call. The CDR3 is 14 residues long. Germline V CDR1 and CDR2: MGHDK, SYGVNS. DNA for the CDR3: TGTGCTCCGGAACCAGAAGAGCCCCAAGAGACCCAGTACTTC. Protein product: CAPEPEEPQETQYF. Filled out from reference TRBV25-1 and TRBJ2-5, the complete variable domain reads EADIYQTPRYLVIGTGKKITLECSQTMGHDKMYWYQQDPGMELHLIHYSYGVNSTEKGDLSSESTVSRIRTEHFPLTLESARPSHTSQYLCAPEPEEPQETQYFGPGTRLLVL.

This chain links TRBV15 with TRBJ2-7; D is unresolved. Trimming took 3 bases from V and 0 from J, leaving 3 bases between them. The CDR3 has 12 residues. Germline V lookup: CDR1 LNHNV, CDR2 YYDKDF (reference sequence). Written as DNA, the CDR3 is TGTGCCACCAGCAGCGACTCCTACGAGCAGTACTTC. Amino acids: CATSSDSYEQYF.

Worth noting for this clonotype: A junction end diverges from the germline sequence, so it may reflect a read error. The chain employs TRBV7-7 and TRBJ2-7; TRBD2 aligns across 12 bases. The CDR3 length is 16 residues. The germline V gene has CDR1 SSHAT and CDR2 FNYEAQ (reference sequence). CDR3 in amino acids: CASSLPLAGGSYKQYF. In DNA form, the CDR3 reads TGTGCTAGCAGCTTACCACTAGCGGGAGGCTCCTACAAGCAGTACTTC.

This chain connects TRBV24-1 to TRBJ2-5; 8 bases fit TRBD1. This CDR3 region has 14 residues. J lost 2 bases, V lost 6 bases, and 4 bases had no gene match. CDR1 KGHDR and CDR2 SFDVKD come from the germline V gene. The CDR3 nucleotides read TGTGCCACCAGTTATTACAGGGGGCAAGAGACCCAGTACTTC. It is translated as CATSYYRGQETQYF.

V is TRBV5-1 and J is TRBJ2-5; 10 bases align to TRBD1. This CDR3 spans 15 amino acids. V was clipped by 3 bases and J by 3 bases; unmatched bases: 5. CDR1 and CDR2 from the germline V gene are SGHRS and YFSETQ. CDR3 sequence: CASSWDGTGEETQYF. CDR3 DNA sequence: TGCGCCAGCAGCTGGGATGGGACAGGGGAAGAGACCCAGTACTTC. The entire variable domain, with the rest obtained from reference TRBV5-1 and TRBJ2-5, is as follows: KAGVTQTPRYLIKTRGQQVTLSCSPISGHRSVSWYQQTPGQGLQFLFEYFSETQRNKGNFPGRFSGRQFSNSRSEMNVSTLELGDSALYLCASSWDGTGEETQYFGPGTRLLVL.

The gene calls are TRBV9 and TRBJ2-5; TRBD2 is a possible D gene (5 bases). Germline assignment: CDR1 SGDLS and CDR2 YYNGEE. Trimming removed 0 bases from V and 10 bases from J, with 7 bases in between. This CDR3 spans 11 amino acids. CDR3 sequence reads: CASSVDGNQYF. The DNA of the CDR3 is TGTGCCAGCAGCGTAGACGGGAACCAGTACTTC.

The chain combines TRBV2 with TRBJ2-7; weak D call: TRBD2 (5 bases). Trimming pared 2 bases from V and 6 bases from J, leaving 14 bases between. Germline V gives CDR1 SNHLY, CDR2 FYNNEI. This CDR3 has 14 residues. CDR3 nucleotide sequence: TGTGCCAGCAGTGAACGGGGAGACGGCCGCGAGCAGTACTTC. Its translation: CASSERGDGREQYF.

This clonotype has ten or more counts. The chain is built from TRBV6-1 and TRBJ2-7, with 13 nucleotides matching TRBD2. This CDR3 comprises 15 residues. V lost 5 bases to trimming and J lost 7 bases; unmatched junction nucleotides: 8. The germline V gene has CDR1 MNHNS and CDR2 SASEGT. As DNA, the CDR3 is TGTGCCAGCAGTTTTGGACTAGCGGGAGTGTTTGAGCAGTACTTC. Translation: CASSFGLAGVFEQYF.

This clonotype was observed a single time. The V call is TRBV7-6, the J call TRBJ2-1; TRBD1 is a possible D gene (6 bases). The germline CDR1 and CDR2 sequences are SGHVS and FNYEAQ. Trimming stripped 0 bases from V and 8 bases from J, with 8 bases between. The CDR3 extends over 13 amino acids. CDR3 in amino acids: CASSLAQGYEQFF. The CDR3 DNA follows: TGTGCCAGCAGCTTAGCGCAGGGGTATGAGCAGTTCTTC.

This clonotype turned up a few times. An end of the junction differs from the germline gene, which may be a read error. V and J are TRBV7-7 and TRBJ2-5; 13 nucleotides match TRBD2. The germline V gene has CDR1 SSHAT and CDR2 FNYEAQ (reference sequence). The CDR3 is made up of 16 amino acids. The CDR3 reads CASSPLTSGGQETQYF. DNA for the CDR3: TGTGCTAGCAGCCCGCTGACTAGCGGGGGGCAAGAGACCCAGTACTTC.

As concerns this clonotype: Since a much larger clone is just one base distant, this may be a read error. The chain employs TRBV4-3 and TRBJ1-1; 8 bases agree with TRBD1. The CDR3 runs 16 residues. After removal of 2 bases from V and 2 bases from J, the junction contained 7 bases not matched to a gene. In germline, CDR1 is LGHNA, CDR2 YSLEER. CDR3 DNA: TGCGCCAGCAGCCAACAAGCCGGGACAGGTAACACTGAAGCTTTCTTT. Translated: CASSQQAGTGNTEAFF.

This clonotype showed up many times. The chain has TRBV7-9 and TRBJ2-5, with TRBD2 matching 9 bases. Germline V CDR1 and CDR2: SEHNR, FQNEAQ (reference sequence). CDR3 size: 16 residues. Losses at the gene ends were 8 bases for V and 0 bases for J; bases not matched to a gene: 10. The CDR3 DNA sequence: TGTGCCAGCCGCGGGCTAGCGGGGAAGTACCAAGAGACCCAGTACTTC. Translated, it gives CASRGLAGKYQETQYF. The full variable domain, rest sourced from reference TRBV7-9 and TRBJ2-5, is DTGVSQNPRHKITKRGQNVTFRCDPISEHNRLYWYRQTLGQGPEFLTYFQNEAQLEKSRLLSDRFSAERPKGSFSTLEIQRTEQGDSAMYLCASRGLAGKYQETQYFGPGTRLLVL.

The rearrangement uses TRBV12-3 or TRBV12-4 and TRBJ1-5, with a weak D call TRBD1 (6 bases). This CDR3 has 16 amino acids. The V end lost 2 bases, the J end lost 7 bases, and 18 bases lay between the germline ends. The CDR3 DNA is TGTGCCAGCAGTTTAAGGACTGGGGGGCTCGGGCAGCCCCAGCATTTT. Translated, it gives CASSLRTGGLGQPQHF.